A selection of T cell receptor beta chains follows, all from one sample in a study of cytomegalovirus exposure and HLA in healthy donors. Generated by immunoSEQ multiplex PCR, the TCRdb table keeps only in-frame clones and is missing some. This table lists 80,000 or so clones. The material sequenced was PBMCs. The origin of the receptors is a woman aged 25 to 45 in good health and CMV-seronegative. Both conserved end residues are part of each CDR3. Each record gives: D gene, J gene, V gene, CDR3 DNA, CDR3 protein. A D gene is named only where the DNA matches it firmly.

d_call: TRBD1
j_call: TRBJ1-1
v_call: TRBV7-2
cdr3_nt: TGTGCCAGCAGCTTCCTACAGGGGGCAGGCACTGAAGCTTTCTTT
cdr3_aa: CASSFLQGAGTEAFF

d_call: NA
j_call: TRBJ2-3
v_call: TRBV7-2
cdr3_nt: TGTGCCAGCAGCTTAGGACTAGTCACAGATACGCAGTATTTT
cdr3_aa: CASSLGLVTDTQYF

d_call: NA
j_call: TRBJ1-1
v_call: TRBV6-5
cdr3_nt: TGTGCCAGCAGGCCGACAGGCCTAATGAACACTGAAGCTTTCTTT
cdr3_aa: CASRPTGLMNTEAFF

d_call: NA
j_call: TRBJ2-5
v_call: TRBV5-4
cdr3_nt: TGTGCCAGCAGCTTGGGCGGGGAACTGGAGACCCAGTACTTC
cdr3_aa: CASSLGGELETQYF

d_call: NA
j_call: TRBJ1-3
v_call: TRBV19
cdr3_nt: TGTGCTAGTTCTCCAATTACAGGACAAAGTGGAAACACCATATATTTT
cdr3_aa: CASSPITGQSGNTIYF

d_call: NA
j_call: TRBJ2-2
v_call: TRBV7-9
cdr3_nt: TGTGCCAGCAGCGCCTCGGCAGGCCTTAACACCGGGGAGCTGTTTTTT
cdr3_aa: CASSASAGLNTGELFF

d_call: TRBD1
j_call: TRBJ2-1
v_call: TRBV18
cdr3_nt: TGTGCCAGCTCACCTCCGGGACAGGGGTACAATGAGCAGTTCTTC
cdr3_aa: CASSPPGQGYNEQFF

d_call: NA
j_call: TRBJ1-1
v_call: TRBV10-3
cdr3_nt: TGTGCCACGGCCGGGACATCGAACACTGAAGCTTTCTTT
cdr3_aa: CATAGTSNTEAFF

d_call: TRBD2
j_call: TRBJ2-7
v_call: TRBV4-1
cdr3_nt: TGCGCCAGCAGCCAAGACGATCCTAGCGGGACTCGCGGAGAGCAGTACTTC
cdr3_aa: CASSQDDPSGTRGEQYF

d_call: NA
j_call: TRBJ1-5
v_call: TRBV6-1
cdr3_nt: TGTGCCAGCAGTGAAAACAGCTTTAGCAATCAGCCCCAGCATTTT
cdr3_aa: CASSENSFSNQPQHF

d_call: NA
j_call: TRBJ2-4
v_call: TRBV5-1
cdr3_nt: TGCGCCAGCAGCCCTACGGGGGGCCTAAGAAACATTCAGTACTTC
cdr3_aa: CASSPTGGLRNIQYF

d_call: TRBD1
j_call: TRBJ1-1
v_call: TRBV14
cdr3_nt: TGTGCCAGCAGCCGATTAGGACAGGTAGGGACTGAAGCTTTCTTT
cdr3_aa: CASSRLGQVGTEAFF

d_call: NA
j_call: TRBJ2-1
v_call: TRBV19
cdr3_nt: TGTGCCAGTAGTATCTTACAGGGAAACAATGAGCAGTTCTTC
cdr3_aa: CASSILQGNNEQFF

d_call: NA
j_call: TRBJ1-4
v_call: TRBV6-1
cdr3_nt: TGTGCCAGCAGTGAACTGATGAGGAATGAAAAACTGTTTTTT
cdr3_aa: CASSELMRNEKLFF

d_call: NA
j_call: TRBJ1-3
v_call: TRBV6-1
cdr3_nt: TGTGCCAGCAGTCCCCTCCGGGGGAACACCATATATTTT
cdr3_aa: CASSPLRGNTIYF

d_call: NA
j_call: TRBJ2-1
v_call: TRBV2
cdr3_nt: TGTGCCAGCAGTTCACAGGGAAATAGGAATGAGCAGTTCTTC
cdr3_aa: CASSSQGNRNEQFF

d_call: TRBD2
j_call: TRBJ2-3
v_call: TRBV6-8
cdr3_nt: TGTGCCCTCCTGGCTCGTTGCTCGGCGGGGGGGGGCACAGATACGCAGTATTTT
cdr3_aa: CALLARCSAGGGTDTQYF

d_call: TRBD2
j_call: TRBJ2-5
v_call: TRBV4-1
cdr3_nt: TGCGCCAGCAGCCAGATAGGACTAGCGGGATCTCAAGAGACCCAGTACTTC
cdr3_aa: CASSQIGLAGSQETQYF

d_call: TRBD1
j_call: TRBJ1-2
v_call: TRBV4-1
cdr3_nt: TGCGCCAGCAGCCTTGCCGGGACAGGGCTCTATGGCTACACCTTC
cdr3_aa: CASSLAGTGLYGYTF

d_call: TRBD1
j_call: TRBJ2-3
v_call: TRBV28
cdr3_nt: TGTGCCAGCAGTTTATTTACAGGGGGCGGATGGGGTACGCAGTATTTT
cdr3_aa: CASSLFTGGGWGTQYF

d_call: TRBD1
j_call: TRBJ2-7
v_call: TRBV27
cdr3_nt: TGTGCCAGCAGCTGGACAGGCGATTCAACCTACGAGCAGTACTTC
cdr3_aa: CASSWTGDSTYEQYF

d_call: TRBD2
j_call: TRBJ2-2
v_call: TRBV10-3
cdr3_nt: TGTGCCACGGCGGGACTAGCTCCCGGGGAGCTGTTTTTT
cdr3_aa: CATAGLAPGELFF

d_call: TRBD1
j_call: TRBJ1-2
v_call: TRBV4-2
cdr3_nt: TGTGCCAGCAGCCTCCAGGACAGGGTCGAAACTCACTATGGCTACACCTTC
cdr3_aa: CASSLQDRVETHYGYTF

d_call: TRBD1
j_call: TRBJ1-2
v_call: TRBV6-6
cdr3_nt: TGTGCCAGCAGTCCGACAGGGCTGTATGGCTACACCTTC
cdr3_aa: CASSPTGLYGYTF

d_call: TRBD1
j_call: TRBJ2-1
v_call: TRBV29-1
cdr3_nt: TGCAGCGTTTGGGACAGTAATGAGCAGTTCTTC
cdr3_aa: CSVWDSNEQFF

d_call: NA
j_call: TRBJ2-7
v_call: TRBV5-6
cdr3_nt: TGTGCCAGCAGCCTTATACCGAACGAGCAGTACTTC
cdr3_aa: CASSLIPNEQYF

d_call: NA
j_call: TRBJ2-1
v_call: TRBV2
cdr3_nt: TGTGCCAGCAAGAAGGGACTCCCCTCCTACAATGAGCAGTTCTTC
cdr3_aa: CASKKGLPSYNEQFF

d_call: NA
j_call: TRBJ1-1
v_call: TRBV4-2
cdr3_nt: TGTGCCAGCAGTCCCCTCGGGACACCCTATGGAACTGAAGCTTTCTTT
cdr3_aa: CASSPLGTPYGTEAFF

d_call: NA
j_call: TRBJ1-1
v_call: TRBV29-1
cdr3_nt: TGCAGCGTTACCACAGGGACCACTGAAGCTTTCTTT
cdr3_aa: CSVTTGTTEAFF

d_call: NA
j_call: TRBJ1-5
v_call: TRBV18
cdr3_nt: TGTGCCAGCTCACCAGGGGGAGGGGATCAGCCCCAGCATTTT
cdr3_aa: CASSPGGGDQPQHF

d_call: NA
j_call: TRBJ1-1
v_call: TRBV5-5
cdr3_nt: TGTGCCAGCAGCTTGGCCACAGTGAACACTGAAGCTTTCTTT
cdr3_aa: CASSLATVNTEAFF

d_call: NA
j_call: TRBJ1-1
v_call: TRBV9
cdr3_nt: TGTGCCAGCAGCGTAGTGACAGCCAACACTGAAGCTTTCTTT
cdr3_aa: CASSVVTANTEAFF

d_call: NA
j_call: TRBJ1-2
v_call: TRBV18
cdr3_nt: TGTGCCAGCTCTCGCATGAGTTCTAACTATGGCTACACCTTC
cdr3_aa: CASSRMSSNYGYTF

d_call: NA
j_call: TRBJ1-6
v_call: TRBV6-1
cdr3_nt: TGTGCCAGCAGTGCCAAGGGACTGTTGGCCGATTCACCCCTCCACTTT
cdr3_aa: CASSAKGLLADSPLHF

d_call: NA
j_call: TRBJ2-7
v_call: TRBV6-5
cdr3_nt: TGTGCCAGCAGTCCCATGGGGGGAGGCGAGCAGTACTTC
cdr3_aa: CASSPMGGGEQYF

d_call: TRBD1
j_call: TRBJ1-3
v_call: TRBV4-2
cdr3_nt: TGTGCCAGCAGGGAGGCAGGGGGCTCTGGAAACACCATATATTTT
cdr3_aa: CASREAGGSGNTIYF

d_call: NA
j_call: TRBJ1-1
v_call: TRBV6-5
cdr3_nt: TGTGCCAGCAGTTCGAAAGCGAACACTGAAGCTTTCTTT
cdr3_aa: CASSSKANTEAFF

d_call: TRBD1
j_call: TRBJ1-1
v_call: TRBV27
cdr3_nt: TGTGCCAGCAGTACAGGGGGCGGTACTGAAGCTTTCTTT
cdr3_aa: CASSTGGGTEAFF

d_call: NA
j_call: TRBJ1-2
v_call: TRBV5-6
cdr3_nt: TGTGCCAGCAGCTCCACCCCCCCAGGGAAATATGGCTACACCTTC
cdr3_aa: CASSSTPPGKYGYTF

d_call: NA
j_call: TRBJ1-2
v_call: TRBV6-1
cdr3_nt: TGTGCCAGCATAGACAACAGGGTAGCTGGCTACACCTTC
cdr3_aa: CASIDNRVAGYTF

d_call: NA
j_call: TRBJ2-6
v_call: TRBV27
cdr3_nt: TGTGCCAGCAGTTTCTGGCAGGGAAAATCTGGGGCCAACGTCCTGACTTTC
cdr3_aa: CASSFWQGKSGANVLTF

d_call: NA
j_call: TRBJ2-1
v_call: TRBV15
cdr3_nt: TGTGCCACCAGCTCTAAAGCGGGCGACAATGAGCAGTTCTTC
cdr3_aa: CATSSKAGDNEQFF

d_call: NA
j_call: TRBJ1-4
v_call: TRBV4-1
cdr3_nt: TGCGCCAGCAGCCCGGGGGGATATGAAAAACTGTTTTTT
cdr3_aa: CASSPGGYEKLFF

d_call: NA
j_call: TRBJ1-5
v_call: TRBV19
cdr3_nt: TGTGCCAGTAGTATTCAGGGCTTCGATCAGCCCCAGCATTTT
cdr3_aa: CASSIQGFDQPQHF

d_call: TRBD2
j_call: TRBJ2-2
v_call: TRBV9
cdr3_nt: TGTGCCAGCAGCGCCACCCTCGGACTAGCGGGGAACACCGGGGAGCTGTTTTTT
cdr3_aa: CASSATLGLAGNTGELFF

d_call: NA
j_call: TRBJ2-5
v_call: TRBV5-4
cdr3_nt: TGTGCCAGCAGCTTACGAGGGGAGACCCAGTACTTC
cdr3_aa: CASSLRGETQYF

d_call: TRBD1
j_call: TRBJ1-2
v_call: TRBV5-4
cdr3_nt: TGTGCCAGCAGCTTGGAAACAGGGGGCCGGGGCTACACCTTC
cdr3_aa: CASSLETGGRGYTF

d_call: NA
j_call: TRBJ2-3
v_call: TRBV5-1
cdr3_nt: TGCGCCAGCAGCAGGGGTGAACCTAGCACAGATACGCAGTATTTT
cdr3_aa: CASSRGEPSTDTQYF